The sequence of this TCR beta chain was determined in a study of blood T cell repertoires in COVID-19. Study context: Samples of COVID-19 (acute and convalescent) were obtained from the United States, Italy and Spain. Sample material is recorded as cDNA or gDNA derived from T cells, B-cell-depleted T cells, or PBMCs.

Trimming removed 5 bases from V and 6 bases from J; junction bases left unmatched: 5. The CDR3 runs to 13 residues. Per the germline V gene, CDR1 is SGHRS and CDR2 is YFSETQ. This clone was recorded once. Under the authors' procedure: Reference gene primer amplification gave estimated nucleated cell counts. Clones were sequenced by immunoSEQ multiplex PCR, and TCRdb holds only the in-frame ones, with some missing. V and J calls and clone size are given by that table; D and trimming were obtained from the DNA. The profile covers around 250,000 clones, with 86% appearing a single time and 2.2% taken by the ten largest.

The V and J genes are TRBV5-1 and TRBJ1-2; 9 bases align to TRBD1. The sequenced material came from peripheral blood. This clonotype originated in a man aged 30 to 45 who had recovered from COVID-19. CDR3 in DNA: TGCGCCAGCAGATTCGACAGGGGGAATGGCTACACCTTC. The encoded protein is CASRFDRGNGYTF. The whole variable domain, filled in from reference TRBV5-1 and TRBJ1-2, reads KAGVTQTPRYLIKTRGQQVTLSCSPISGHRSVSWYQQTPGQGLQFLFEYFSETQRNKGNFPGRFSGRQFSNSRSEMNVSTLELGDSALYLCASRFDRGNGYTFGSGTRLTVV.